This T cell receptor beta chain was profiled in a study of CD8+ T cells in alopecia areata. Turning to the study itself: Treatment comprised oral tofacitinib, 5 to 10 mg twice daily, in treated patients.

cDNA reverse transcribed from extracted RNA served as the sequencing template. The assay was immunoSEQ multiplex PCR, and TCRdb's table has in-frame clones only and misses some. Of over 80,000 clones detected, roughly 45% appear once; the ten largest clones hold roughly 18%. Worth noting for this clone: Its antigen is undetermined.

Treatment noted: oral pan-JAK inhibitor, 5-10 mg twice daily. Collection of lesional scalp punch biopsies and peripheral blood was performed in alopecia areata patients. Study results and caveats: Lesional tissue from the scalp (especially in alopecia totalis/universalis) showed higher clonality than normal scalp.

Material: CD8+ T cells sorted from blood, obtained at week 24, from a patient treated with tofacitinib. The receptor was derived from a human donor with alopecia areata.

The CDR3 here is CAWIPTGLAERHGETQYF. The DNA for the CDR3 is TGTGCCTGGATCCCGACAGGACTAGCGGAGAGACACGGGGAGACCCAGTACTTC. The J gene is TRBJ2-5, the V gene TRBV30, with 10 bases aligning to TRBD2. Trimming removed 4 bases from V and 5 bases from J; junction bases left unmatched: 19. The CDR3 spans 18 residues. Germline values: CDR1 GTSNPN, CDR2 SVGIG (reference sequence).